The T cell receptor (beta chain) described here comes from a study of T cell responses to AZD1222 COVID-19 vaccine. Study at large: Second-dose recipients at about 4 or about 12 weeks were treated as one pooled group.

General study points: Dominant at 160-218 and 743-854, vaccine-associated CD4 TCRs also spanned spike. Just six people given AZD1222 tested seropositive at baseline.

As to this clone: Its antigen is unknown.

Germline V gives CDR1 SEHNR, CDR2 FQNEAQ (reference sequence). V gave up 8 bases and J gave up 2 bases; unmatched junction bases: 9. The CDR3 extends over 14 amino acids. Assay: immunoSEQ multiplex PCR; the TCRdb copy retains only in-frame clones and omits some. The sample records tens of thousands of clones, about 90% being singletons. The clonotype was recovered from an adult in good health. This chain uses TRBV7-9 with TRBJ2-7; TRBD1 agrees at 7 bases. The sample was peripheral blood, taken on day 0 of AZD1222 vaccination. CDR3 DNA sequence: TGTGCCAGCCACCAGGGGGTGGTGGCCTACGAGCAGTACTTC. This gives the protein CASHQGVVAYEQYF.